This T cell receptor beta chain was captured by sequencing in a study of T cell changes during pregnancy in multiple sclerosis. Profiled with immunoSEQ multiplex PCR; TCRdb holds only in-frame clones, not every one. This table has about 40,000 clones, roughly 94% appearing once. CDR3 size: 16 residues. Between the trimmed V and J ends, which lost 4 bases and 4 bases, there was a span of 18 bases. The germline V gene encodes CDR1 SGDLS and CDR2 YYNGEE. The sequencing used peripheral blood, collected in the third trimester of pregnancy. This clonotype was obtained from a female donor with multiple sclerosis, enrolled in a pregnancy study. This chain joins TRBV9 and TRBJ2-1; possible D gene TRBD1, 6 bases. CDR3 protein: CASSLTGTPGYNEQFF. CDR3 nucleotide sequence: TGTGCCAGCAGCTTGACCGGGACACCTGGTTACAATGAGCAGTTCTTC.